This T cell receptor (beta chain) was recorded in a study of cytomegalovirus exposure and HLA in healthy donors (dated by TCRdb to about 2017). About the study as a whole: A later analysis indicated that the roughly 120 validation repertoires were generated on the platform also employed for the roughly 730 repertoires of the first cohort. In addition to the first cohort of approximately 650 subjects, a separate validation cohort of approximately 130 different subjects was used. The study aimed to test whether signatures of past pathogen exposure could be identified by cataloging public T cell receptors. To predict cytomegalovirus infection status, the study brought together high-throughput TCR immunosequencing, statistical association of individual TCRs with disease status, and machine learning.

Library prep was done by the immunoSEQ multiplex PCR assay. On the authors' methods: To diagnose cytomegalovirus status from the catalog of TCR beta chain sequences, a statistical classification framework was built. TCRdb took this table from immuneACCESS and kept in-frame rearrangements with V and J called. Such tables lack part of the clones; where checked against another copy, unresolved V genes explain under half of the gap, and the rest is unexplained. The V and J calls and clone size are taken from that table; D and trimming were inferred from the DNA. The sample table contains over 110,000 clones; only one count was recorded for just under 85% of them. The ten largest clones add up to 1.4% of the sample. Separate from the approximately 700-subject first cohort, the validation cohort of 120 subjects was the group to which the donors belonged. To note about this clone: It lacks a known antigen. No qualities accompany the bases; no much larger clone lies one base away.

As encoded in the germline V gene (reference sequence), CDR1 is SEHNR while CDR2 is FQNEAQ. The germline V and J ends show losses of 1 base and 5 bases respectively, and no gene match explains 1 base of the junction. The CDR3 measures 13 amino acids from cysteine to phenylalanine. Of all the DNA, just the CDR3 is kept, 39 bases in frame from base 1. Overall results and qualifications from the work: Cytomegalovirus status was reported to be diagnosed by the classifier with high specificity and sensitivity in both the original and validation cohorts. In a later analysis, TCRs clustered in the first cohort were found to also tend to co-occur in the roughly 120 validation repertoires, with around 94% of cluster scores above 0. The authors suggested that the approach could potentially be extended to other disease states and immunological phenotypes. Three of the identified cytomegalovirus-associated TCR beta chains were confirmed in vitro to be specific for cytomegalovirus antigens. Most TCR sequences were observed very rarely across donors, whereas some public TCRs were present in many individuals. The study listed 164 TCR beta chains as associated with cytomegalovirus. A later analysis lacked HLA typing for the validation cohort, so it scored co-occurrence in that cohort across all 120 or so repertoires.

The chain uses TRBV7-9 and TRBJ1-2, with 7 central nucleotides matching TRBD1. Sample: PBMCs. The sequence derives from a young woman in good health and CMV-seronegative. The nucleotide sequence reads as follows: TGTGCCAGCAGCTTAGGACAGGGATATGGCTACACCTTC. Protein translation: CASSLGQGYGYTF.